Described below is a single T cell receptor beta chain sequence and its context. This sample was taken from a study of blood T cell repertoires in COVID-19. On the study more broadly: The United States, Italy and Spain supplied acute and convalescent COVID-19 samples. T cells, B-cell-depleted T cells, or PBMCs provided the cDNA or gDNA that served as material.

The data were produced by immunoSEQ multiplex PCR, yet TCRdb's version contains in-frame clones alone and is incomplete. The data contain about 58,000 clones, approximately 86% of them singletons. J lost 4 bases, V lost 1 base, and 2 bases had no gene match. The CDR3 length is 15 residues. In germline, CDR1 is LNHNV, CDR2 YYDKDF (reference sequence). Input material: peripheral blood. This sequence joins TRBV15 and TRBJ1-5, with 9 bases matching TRBD1. This clonotype was sampled from a woman in her 70s with active COVID-19. The CDR3 bases are TGTGCCACCAGCAGAGTACAGGGGGCGAATCAGCCCCAGCATTTT. Its protein is CATSRVQGANQPQHF.